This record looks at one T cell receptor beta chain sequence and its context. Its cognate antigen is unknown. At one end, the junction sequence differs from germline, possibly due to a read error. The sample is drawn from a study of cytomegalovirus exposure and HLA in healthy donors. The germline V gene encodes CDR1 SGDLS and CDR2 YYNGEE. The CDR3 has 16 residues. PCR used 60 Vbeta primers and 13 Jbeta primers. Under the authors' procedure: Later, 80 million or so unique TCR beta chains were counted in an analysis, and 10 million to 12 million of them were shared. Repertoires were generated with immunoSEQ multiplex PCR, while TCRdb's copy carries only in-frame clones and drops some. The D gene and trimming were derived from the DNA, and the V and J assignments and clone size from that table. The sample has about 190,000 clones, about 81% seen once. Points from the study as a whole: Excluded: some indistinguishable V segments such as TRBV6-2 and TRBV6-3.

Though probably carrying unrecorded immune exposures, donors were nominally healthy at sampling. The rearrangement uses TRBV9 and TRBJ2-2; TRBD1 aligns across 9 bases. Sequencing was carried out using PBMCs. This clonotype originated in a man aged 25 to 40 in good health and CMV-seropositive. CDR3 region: CASSVRGQGTPGELFF. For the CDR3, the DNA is TGTGCCAGCAGCGTAAGGGGACAGGGTACCCCCGGAGAGCTGTTTTTT.